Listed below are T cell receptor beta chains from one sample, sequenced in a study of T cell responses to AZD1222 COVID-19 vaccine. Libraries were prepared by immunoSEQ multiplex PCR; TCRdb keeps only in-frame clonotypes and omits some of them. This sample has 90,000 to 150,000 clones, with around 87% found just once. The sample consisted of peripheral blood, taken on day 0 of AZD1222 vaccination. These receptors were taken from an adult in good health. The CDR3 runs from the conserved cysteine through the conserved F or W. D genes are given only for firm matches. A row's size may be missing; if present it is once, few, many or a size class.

CDR3nt: TGCAGCGTTGAGGTAAGGGGGAGGACAATGAACACTGAAGCTTTCTTT
CDR3aa: CSVEVRGRTMNTEAFF
d_gene: .
j_gene: TRBJ1-1
v_gene: TRBV29-1
abundance: .

CDR3nt: TGTGCCAGCAGTTACGGACAGGTGCTTAAGGGTGGCTACACCTTC
CDR3aa: CASSYGQVLKGGYTF
d_gene: TRBD1
j_gene: TRBJ1-2
v_gene: TRBV6-5
abundance: .

CDR3nt: TGCGCCAGCAGCCCCGCTGAGGTGAGGGCTGGGGCCAACGTCCTGACTTTC
CDR3aa: CASSPAEVRAGANVLTF
d_gene: .
j_gene: TRBJ2-6
v_gene: TRBV4-1
abundance: .

CDR3nt: TGTGCCATCGGGCTAGCGGTCCAAGAGACCCAGTACTTC
CDR3aa: CAIGLAVQETQYF
d_gene: TRBD2
j_gene: TRBJ2-5
v_gene: TRBV10-3
abundance: .

CDR3nt: TGTGCCAGCAGCCTGACAGCCTCCTATGGCTACACCTTC
CDR3aa: CASSLTASYGYTF
d_gene: .
j_gene: TRBJ1-2
v_gene: TRBV14
abundance: once

CDR3nt: TGCGCCAGCTGGTCCCGGGACCGGAGAGAGGATGGCTACACCTTC
CDR3aa: CASWSRDRREDGYTF
d_gene: .
j_gene: TRBJ1-2
v_gene: TRBV23-1
abundance: .

CDR3nt: TGCAGCGGGTCCGGCTCTGGAAACACCATATATTTT
CDR3aa: CSGSGSGNTIYF
d_gene: .
j_gene: TRBJ1-3
v_gene: TRBV29-1
abundance: .

CDR3nt: TGTGCCAGCTCACCACCGAGGCTAGCGGGGGGAGATACGCAGTATTTT
CDR3aa: CASSPPRLAGGDTQYF
d_gene: TRBD2
j_gene: TRBJ2-3
v_gene: TRBV18
abundance: once

CDR3nt: TGTGCCAGCACCGCCAAGACAGGGAGATCAGAGGAGCTGTTTTTT
CDR3aa: CASTAKTGRSEELFF
d_gene: TRBD1
j_gene: TRBJ2-2
v_gene: TRBV2
abundance: .

CDR3nt: TGTGCCAGCAGTTTGACAGGGGCGCCCACCGGGGAGCTGTTTTTT
CDR3aa: CASSLTGAPTGELFF
d_gene: TRBD1
j_gene: TRBJ2-2
v_gene: TRBV5-8
abundance: .

CDR3nt: TGTGCCAGCAGCGTAGCGGGGGGCAGGGACACTGAAGCTTTCTTT
CDR3aa: CASSVAGGRDTEAFF
d_gene: .
j_gene: TRBJ1-1
v_gene: TRBV9
abundance: .

CDR3nt: TGTGCCAGCAGTGAAGGTGAGGGGTCCTACAATGAGCAGTTCTTC
CDR3aa: CASSEGEGSYNEQFF
d_gene: .
j_gene: TRBJ2-1
v_gene: TRBV6-4
abundance: .

CDR3nt: TGCGCCAGCAGCTTGGAGGGGACAGCTAGCACAGATACGCAGTATTTT
CDR3aa: CASSLEGTASTDTQYF
d_gene: TRBD1
j_gene: TRBJ2-3
v_gene: TRBV5-1
abundance: .

CDR3nt: TGTGCCAGCAGTTTATCTTGGACCGTTGGCCACTATGGCTACACCTTC
CDR3aa: CASSLSWTVGHYGYTF
d_gene: .
j_gene: TRBJ1-2
v_gene: TRBV27
abundance: .

CDR3nt: TGTGCCAGCAGCTTGCAGGCGGGGGGAAAGGGCACAGATACGCAGTATTTT
CDR3aa: CASSLQAGGKGTDTQYF
d_gene: TRBD2
j_gene: TRBJ2-3
v_gene: TRBV7-3
abundance: .

CDR3nt: TGTGCCAGCAGCGTAGGGGGGGACCCCGTACACGAGCAGTACTTC
CDR3aa: CASSVGGDPVHEQYF
d_gene: .
j_gene: TRBJ2-7
v_gene: TRBV9
abundance: .

CDR3nt: TGTGCCAGCAGCGGGCAATACGAGCAGTACTTC
CDR3aa: CASSGQYEQYF
d_gene: .
j_gene: TRBJ2-7
v_gene: TRBV7-8
abundance: .

CDR3nt: TGTGCCAGCAGCTTACTTCCGGGACTAGCGGGGAAAGAGACCCAGTACTTC
CDR3aa: CASSLLPGLAGKETQYF
d_gene: TRBD2
j_gene: TRBJ2-5
v_gene: TRBV5-6
abundance: .

CDR3nt: TGTGCCAGCAGCTCTCCGTCGGTCGGGGTGGGTTCCAATCAGCCCCAGCATTTT
CDR3aa: CASSSPSVGVGSNQPQHF
d_gene: .
j_gene: TRBJ1-5
v_gene: TRBV7-2
abundance: .

CDR3nt: TGTGCCAGTAGTACAAGACAGGTAACCAATGAGCAGTTCTTC
CDR3aa: CASSTRQVTNEQFF
d_gene: .
j_gene: TRBJ2-1
v_gene: TRBV19
abundance: .

CDR3nt: TGCAGTGCTAGTAGGGTGGGCGCTTTCTTT
CDR3aa: CSASRVGAFF
d_gene: .
j_gene: TRBJ1-1
v_gene: TRBV20-1
abundance: .

CDR3nt: TGTGCCAGCAGTCGAACCCCCAGGGAGAACACTGAAGCTTTCTTT
CDR3aa: CASSRTPRENTEAFF
d_gene: .
j_gene: TRBJ1-1
v_gene: TRBV6-2/TRBV6-3
abundance: .

CDR3nt: TGTGCCAGCAGCTTTTCACCGGAGGCCACGTCCTACGAGCAGTACTTC
CDR3aa: CASSFSPEATSYEQYF
d_gene: .
j_gene: TRBJ2-7
v_gene: TRBV5-4
abundance: .

CDR3nt: TGTGCCAGCAGCCGACTCGGACAGGAAAAAAATCAGCCCCAGCATTTT
CDR3aa: CASSRLGQEKNQPQHF
d_gene: TRBD1
j_gene: TRBJ1-5
v_gene: TRBV5-6
abundance: .

CDR3nt: TGCAGCGTTCCCGGACAGGTTCCTTATGGCTACACCTTC
CDR3aa: CSVPGQVPYGYTF
d_gene: TRBD1
j_gene: TRBJ1-2
v_gene: TRBV29-1
abundance: .

CDR3nt: TGTGCCAGTAGTATGGGCAGGGGCGTCACTGAAGCTTTCTTT
CDR3aa: CASSMGRGVTEAFF
d_gene: .
j_gene: TRBJ1-1
v_gene: TRBV19
abundance: .

CDR3nt: TGTGCCAGCAGCTTGGGGGACAGTCGGTATGGCTACACCTTC
CDR3aa: CASSLGDSRYGYTF
d_gene: TRBD1
j_gene: TRBJ1-2
v_gene: TRBV5-4
abundance: .

CDR3nt: TGCGCCAGCAGCTTTGGGGGCGGGCTTGGCTACACCTTC
CDR3aa: CASSFGGGLGYTF
d_gene: .
j_gene: TRBJ1-2
v_gene: TRBV5-1
abundance: .

CDR3nt: TGCGCCAGCAGGCTGGACAGGAACATACGATATGGCTACACCTTC
CDR3aa: CASRLDRNIRYGYTF
d_gene: TRBD1
j_gene: TRBJ1-2
v_gene: TRBV5-1
abundance: .